This T cell receptor beta chain was sequenced for a study of blood T cells in healthy people across ages (dated by TCRdb to about 2015). Notes on the research overall: Template switching captured roughly one uniquely barcoded TCR beta cDNA molecule per two T cells in model experiments. Using deep sequencing normalized with unique cDNA molecular identifiers, the study measured how TCR beta repertoire diversity changes with age. The donors were divided into four age groups: young (average around 17 years), middle-aged (about 41), aged (approximately 62) and long-lived (about 84). To avoid experimental bias, donors of different ages were spread randomly across the sequencing lanes. Two additional independent replicas of 1 million unique cDNA reads from the same blood draw were analyzed for two donors (one aged 18 to 29 and one aged 80 or older). Overall results and qualifications from the work: Since profiling was done on bulk unsorted PBMCs, naive and antigen-experienced compartments could not be conclusively compared. Estimates of total diversity based on one million sequenced T cells were regarded as lower bounds and as underestimates. Observed TCR beta diversity per million T cells fell roughly linearly with age, and a significant reduction was already apparent by age roughly 40. Donor CMV infection status was unknown, potentially confounding age-related changes in expanded clonotypes. Compared with the aged group, more naive CD4+ T cells, fewer expanded clones and increased TCR diversity were shown by the long-lived group, suggesting age selection. A strong correlation was found between observed TCR beta diversity and the percentage of naive T cells measured by flow cytometry.

Libraries were made using 5' RACE. A second PCR of about 6 to 12 cycles was performed with a sample-barcoded 5' primer and a J-beta primer mix. A template-switch 5' adaptor carrying 12 random nucleotides introduced a unique molecular identifier onto each TCR beta cDNA molecule. Each sample yielded at least 3 million CDR3-containing paired-end reads. All of the RNA was converted into first-strand cDNA using the Mint cDNA synthesis kit, with a TRBC-specific oligonucleotide serving as the primer. After uracil-DNA glycosylase treatment, a first 18-cycle PCR used universal primers M1SS and BC2_uni_R on all cDNA. Per the authors' processing: Normalization of each sample was performed by random selection of 1 million high-quality reads, each carrying a distinct molecular identifier. Reads with shared molecular identifiers were discarded instead of being binned into consensus sequences. CDR3 identification, clonotype clustering and error correction used MiTCR with a Q25 quality threshold and the strictest error-elimination algorithm. A nonparametric unseen species model using Euler transformation provided a lower-bound estimate of total TCR beta diversity. TCRdb cleaned the public reads at Q25 with fastp, built clones with MiXCR and kept in-frame beta chains. Merged by CDR3 protein, the rows form single entries marked with the most common genes and DNA. None of the V and J calls come from the authors' own analysis; TCRdb made them. Recorded for this sample are 1,800,000 or so distinct CDR3 sequences; more than 35% of them occurred a single time. Clones ranked in the top ten supply more than 20% of the sample.

Systemically healthy Caucasian individuals from Russia, 39 in total and aged roughly 6 to 100 years, were included as donors. About 9.8 milliliters of peripheral blood were drawn from each donor into EDTA-treated Vacutainer tubes. Ficoll-Paque density-gradient centrifugation was used to isolate PBMCs, with at least 6 million obtained per sample. Trizol reagent was used to extract total RNA from PBMCs, with at least 5 micrograms per sample. For every donor, flow cytometry on a PBMC aliquot measured the percentage of naive CD45RAhigh/CD27high T cells. CDR1 MNHEY and CDR2 SVGEGT are derived from the germline V gene. From V the trimming removes 6 bases and from J it removes 7 bases, while the gene matches leave 6 bases of the junction unaccounted for. The CDR3 numbers 13 residues from cysteine through phenylalanine. The read is trimmed to its CDR3 DNA, 39 bases read in frame from base 1. This clonotype was recorded a few times. Its antigen has not been determined. Qualities for individual bases were not recorded, and no much larger clone is one base off.

Sequencing was carried out using blood. This sequence originates from a human donor in good health. The rearrangement joined TRBV6-2 or TRBV6-3 to TRBJ2-1; TRBD1 fits 7 bases in the junction. Read as DNA, the sequence is TGTGCCAGCAGCCCGGACAGGTGGAATGAGCAGTTCTTC. It is translated as CASSPDRWNEQFF.